These T cell receptor beta chains were read from a single sample in a study of OX40 agonist ivuxolimab in advanced cancers. The repertoire was sequenced with immunoSEQ multiplex PCR; TCRdb's copy has only in-frame clones and lacks some. The table includes tens of thousands of clones, about 90% detected once. The source material was CD4+ or CD8+ T cells sorted from blood, sampled in a trial of the OX40 agonist ivuxolimab. The receptors come from an adult with an advanced solid tumor such as melanoma, head and neck, liver or kidney cancer. CDR3s include the opening cysteine and the closing phenylalanine or tryptophan. A D gene is named only where the DNA matches it firmly. Expanded clones get a size class; other rows say once, few or many, or leave the size out.

V	D	J	size	length	CDR3	DNA
TRBV18	TRBD2	TRBJ2-7	.	15	CASSPTTSGIYEQYF	TGTGCCAGCTCACCAACGACTAGCGGGATCTACGAGCAGTACTTC
TRBV11-3	TRBD1	TRBJ1-2	.	16	CASSLDRRGAVDGYTF	TGTGCCAGCAGCTTAGACCGCAGGGGGGCCGTGGATGGCTACACCTTC
TRBV10-2	TRBD1	TRBJ2-7	.	15	CASSEGTGIYYEQYF	TGCGCCAGCAGTGAGGGGACAGGCATCTACTACGAGCAGTACTTC
TRBV29-1	.	TRBJ2-2	once	14	CSVADGGNTGELFF	TGCAGCGTTGCGGATGGGGGGAACACCGGGGAGCTGTTTTTT
TRBV5-6	.	TRBJ1-4	.	13	CASSGGGNEKLFF	TGTGCCAGCAGCGGAGGCGGGAATGAAAAACTGTTTTTT
TRBV27	.	TRBJ2-1	.	12	CASSLGYNEQFF	TGTGCCAGCAGTTTAGGCTACAATGAGCAGTTCTTC
TRBV5-6	.	TRBJ1-1	.	12	CASSWGSGEAFF	TGTGCCAGCAGCTGGGGCTCCGGGGAAGCTTTCTTT
TRBV6-5	TRBD1	TRBJ1-1	.	14	CASSRDRGRRSAFF	TGTGCCAGCAGCCGGGACAGGGGGCGGAGGTCCGCTTTCTTT
TRBV28	.	TRBJ1-2	.	15	CASSSTSTPLWGYTF	TGTGCCAGCAGTTCTACCTCTACGCCCTTATGGGGCTACACCTTC
TRBV7-2	.	TRBJ2-1	.	15	CASSSGSSQFSEQFF	TGTGCCAGCAGTTCCGGATCCTCCCAATTCAGTGAGCAGTTCTTC
TRBV27	.	TRBJ1-1	.	15	CASSRTSGMNTEAFF	TGTGCCAGCAGCCGCACCTCGGGGATGAACACTGAAGCTTTCTTT
TRBV27	.	TRBJ1-5	once	14	CASSSQWGDQPQHF	TGTGCCAGCAGTTCACAGTGGGGTGATCAGCCCCAGCATTTT
TRBV10-3	TRBD1	TRBJ2-2	.	15	CAISAGTENTGELFF	TGTGCCATCAGCGCCGGGACAGAAAACACCGGGGAGCTGTTTTTT
TRBV5-1	TRBD1	TRBJ2-2	.	16	CASSNDRGIDTGELFF	TGCGCCAGCAGCAACGACAGGGGGATAGACACCGGGGAGCTGTTTTTT